These T cell receptor beta chains were read from a single sample in a study of blood T cell repertoires in COVID-19. Sequencing was performed with immunoSEQ multiplex PCR; in TCRdb, only in-frame clones are kept and a portion is missing. The data show hundreds of thousands of clones, about 90% seen once. Sequencing used peripheral blood. The receptors stem from a woman between 40 and 50 years old who had recovered from COVID-19. CDR3s include the opening cysteine and the closing phenylalanine or tryptophan. A D gene is named only where the DNA matches it firmly. Clone sizes are given selectively: once, few, many, or a class where the clone is expanded.

>TRBJ1-6|NA|TRBV6-5|TRBD1
CASSTKGGNSPLHF
TGTGCCAGCAGTACCAAAGGGGGCAATTCACCCCTCCACTTT
>TRBJ1-1|NA|TRBV11-3|NA
CASSLVNSSELMNTEAFF
TGTGCCAGCAGCTTAGTGAATTCGTCAGAACTAATGAACACTGAAGCTTTCTTT
>TRBJ1-2|NA|TRBV14|NA
CASSQNYPRQAYGYTF
TGTGCCAGCAGCCAGAATTATCCTCGACAGGCCTATGGCTACACCTTC
>TRBJ2-3|NA|TRBV5-4|NA
CASSRTAGYTDTQYF
TGTGCCAGCAGCCGGACAGCGGGATACACAGATACGCAGTATTTT
>TRBJ1-1|NA|TRBV27|TRBD1
CASSLSPGGLEAFF
TGTGCCAGCAGTTTATCCCCAGGGGGCCTAGAAGCTTTCTTT
>TRBJ1-1|NA|TRBV4-2|TRBD1
CASSPRQGALPGNTEAFF
TGTGCCAGCAGCCCGCGACAGGGGGCTTTACCCGGGAACACTGAAGCTTTCTTT
>TRBJ2-3|NA|TRBV12-3/TRBV12-4|NA
CASSPLVADTQYF
TGTGCCAGCAGTCCCCTCGTCGCAGATACGCAGTATTTT
>TRBJ2-3|once|TRBV7-9|NA
CASSLGAGWADTQYF
TGTGCCAGCAGCTTAGGGGCAGGGTGGGCAGATACGCAGTATTTT
>TRBJ1-2|NA|TRBV7-9|TRBD1
CASSWGQGGYTF
TGTGCCAGCAGCTGGGGACAGGGCGGCTACACCTTC
>TRBJ1-1|once|TRBV19|TRBD1
CASSIGQGYTEAFF
TGTGCCAGTAGTATTGGACAGGGGTACACTGAAGCTTTCTTT
>TRBJ2-2|NA|TRBV27|NA
CASRGVPRDTGELFF
TGTGCCAGCCGTGGAGTACCGAGGGACACCGGGGAGCTGTTTTTT
>TRBJ2-7|few|TRBV5-6|NA
CASSGGSSYEQYF
TGTGCCAGCAGCGGGGGGAGCTCCTACGAGCAGTACTTC
>TRBJ2-5|NA|TRBV4-3|TRBD2
CASSQDPASGDGGETQYF
TGCGCCAGCAGCCAAGATCCGGCTAGCGGGGACGGAGGGGAGACCCAGTACTTC